Below are 3 T cell receptor beta chains sequenced from a single sample in a study of T cells in women clearing cervical HPV infection listed by TCRdb under 2018. The library was prepared using the immunoSEQ multiplex PCR assay. In its TCRdb copy, this immuneACCESS table keeps in-frame sequences only and misses some clones. Where compared with another copy, unresolved V genes explain less than half of these, and the others have no known cause. In this sample's table one finds approximately 25,000 clones. The ten largest clones represent approximately 22% of the sample. The specimen was blood buffy coat. The receptor set was obtained from a woman between 18 and 70 years old with a cervical HPV16 infection that either progressed to CIN3+ or cleared (not recorded which).

About this clone itself: The read terminates 3 residues before the CDR3 end, so the remaining end is supplied by the germline J gene. The chain employs TRBV2 and TRBJ2-3; 8 bases align to TRBD1. CDR1 and CDR2 (germline): SNHLY, FYNNEI. Trimming at V came to 6 bases and at J to 3 bases, leaving 2 bases not matched to a gene. CDR3 length: 13 residues. The CDR3 sequence: CASSGQGTDTQYF. The CDR3 bases that were read are TGTGCCAGCAGCGGACAGGGTACAGATACG. Full variable domain (rest looked up from reference TRBV2 and TRBJ2-3): EPEVTQTPSHQVTQMGQEVILRCVPISNHLYFYWYRQILGQKVEFLVSFYNNEISEKSEIFDDQFSVERPDGSNFTLKIRSTKLEDSAMYFCASSGQGTDTQYFGPGTRLTVL.

With respect to this clone: Read sequence stops 3 residues before the CDR3 end, and the germline J gene provides the missing end. The J gene is TRBJ1-4, the V gene TRBV2, with 9 positions matching TRBD1. The germline V gene encodes CDR1 SNHLY and CDR2 FYNNEI. The V segment lost 6 bases and the J segment 5 bases; nucleotides outside the gene matches: 4. This CDR3 has 14 amino acids. CDR3: CASRAGTGNEKLFF. The covered CDR3 bases are TGTGCCAGCAGAGCCGGGACAGGGAATGAAAAA.

Comment on this clone: The read ends 3 residues before the CDR3 terminus; that terminus is restored from the germline J gene. The rearrangement joins TRBV12-3 or TRBV12-4 to TRBJ2-7, with TRBD1 identical over 7 bases. The CDR3 is 17 amino acids. V was clipped by 5 bases and J by 1 base; unmatched bases: 14. CDR3 DNA, as far as it was read: TGTGCCAGCAGTACCCGTCGACAGGGCTCGTTTTCCTACGAG. Translated: CASSTRRQGSFSYE. The entire CDR3 sequence reads CASSTRRQGSFSYEQYF.